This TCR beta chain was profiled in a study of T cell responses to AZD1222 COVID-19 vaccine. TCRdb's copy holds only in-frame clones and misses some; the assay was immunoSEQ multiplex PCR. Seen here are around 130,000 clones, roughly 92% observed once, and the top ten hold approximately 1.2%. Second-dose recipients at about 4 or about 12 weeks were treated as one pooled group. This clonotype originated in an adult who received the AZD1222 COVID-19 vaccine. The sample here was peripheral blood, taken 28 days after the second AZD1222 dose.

The CDR3 region has the DNA TGCGCCAGCAGCGGAACCAACAGGGGGGATGGCTACACCTTC. The encoded protein is CASSGTNRGDGYTF. The chain recombines TRBV5-1 with TRBJ1-2; 8 bases map to TRBD1. With 4 bases clipped from V and 6 bases from J, the junction kept 8 bases outside the gene matches. This CDR3 is built from 14 residues. CDR1 is SGHRS, CDR2 YFSETQ, per germline.